This TCR beta chain was profiled in a study of blood T cell repertoires in COVID-19. At the level of the study: From the United States, Italy and Spain came samples of acute and convalescent COVID-19. PBMCs, B-cell-depleted T cells, or T cells provided the cDNA or gDNA that made up the material.

Source study methods: Amplification of reference gene primers was used by the study to estimate nucleated cell counts. This table comes from immunoSEQ multiplex PCR, and its TCRdb copy is limited to in-frame clones, with some not included. The DNA gave D and trimming, while V, J and clone size come from that table. The sample holds some 99,000 clones, over 65% seen once. Per the germline V gene, CDR1 is SGHRS and CDR2 is YFSETQ. After removal of 0 bases from V and 2 bases from J, the junction contained 9 bases not matched to a gene. The CDR3 spans 18 residues. The chain has TRBV5-1 and TRBJ2-7; 12 bases fit TRBD2. The sequenced sample was peripheral blood. The sequence came from a woman aged 55-75 years with acute or convalescent COVID-19. This CDR3 reads CASSLEASGGAFPYEQYF. CDR3 DNA: TGCGCCAGCAGCTTGGAGGCTAGCGGGGGGGCATTCCCCTACGAGCAGTACTTC.